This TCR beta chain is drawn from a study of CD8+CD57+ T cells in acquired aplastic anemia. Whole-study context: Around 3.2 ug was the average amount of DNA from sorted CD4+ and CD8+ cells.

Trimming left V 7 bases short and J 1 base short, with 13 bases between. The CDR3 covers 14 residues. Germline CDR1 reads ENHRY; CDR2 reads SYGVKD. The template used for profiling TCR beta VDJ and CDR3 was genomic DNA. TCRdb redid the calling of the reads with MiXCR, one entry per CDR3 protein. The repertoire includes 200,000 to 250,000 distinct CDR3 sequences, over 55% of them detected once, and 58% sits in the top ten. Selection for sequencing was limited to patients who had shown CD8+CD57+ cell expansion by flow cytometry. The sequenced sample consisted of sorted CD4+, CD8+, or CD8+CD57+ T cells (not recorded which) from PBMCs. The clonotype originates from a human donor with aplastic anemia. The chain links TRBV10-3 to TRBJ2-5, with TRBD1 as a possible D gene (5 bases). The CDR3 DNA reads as TGTGCCATCACTAAAGACAGCTCCCAAGAGACCCAGTACTTC. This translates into CAITKDSSQETQYF.